This T cell receptor (beta chain) was documented in a study of shared clonotypes between healthy human individuals. Study-level points and caveats: Larger estimated richness was generally recorded for naive subsets relative to memory subsets.

As regards this clone: What it recognizes is unknown.

A roughly 200 ng quantity of DNA, 29,000 or so T cell genomes, went into the sorted-subset replicate PCRs. TCRdb's copy holds only in-frame clones and misses some; the assay was immunoSEQ multiplex PCR. The data show a few million clones, with around nine tenths seen just once and around 0.15% held by the top ten. Sequencing was done on a sample of naive CD4+ T cells sorted from blood. Subset given: CD45RA+ positively selected. The sequence was obtained from a man between 18 and 29 years old in good health.

CDR3 residues: CATSQGAGRGTETQYF. The CDR3 DNA is TGTGCCACCTCCCAGGGAGCGGGGAGGGGAACTGAGACCCAGTACTTC. The chain couples TRBV9 to TRBJ2-5; TRBD2 agrees at 7 bases. This CDR3 spans 16 amino acids. The V and J ends lost 9 bases and 5 bases, in that order; junction bases with no gene match: 19. Germline V gene lookup returns CDR1 SGDLS and CDR2 YYNGEE.